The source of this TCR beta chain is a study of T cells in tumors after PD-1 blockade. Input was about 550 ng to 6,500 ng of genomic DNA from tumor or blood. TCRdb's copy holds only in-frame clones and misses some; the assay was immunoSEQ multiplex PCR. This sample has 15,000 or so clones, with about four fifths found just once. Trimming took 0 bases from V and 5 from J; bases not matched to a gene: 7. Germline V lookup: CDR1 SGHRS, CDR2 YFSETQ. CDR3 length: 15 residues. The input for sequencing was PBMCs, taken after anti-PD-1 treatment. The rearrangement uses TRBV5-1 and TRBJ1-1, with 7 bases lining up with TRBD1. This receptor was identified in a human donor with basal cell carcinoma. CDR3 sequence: CASSLGAGGRTEAFF. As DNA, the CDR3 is TGCGCCAGCAGCTTGGGCGCAGGGGGTAGGACTGAAGCTTTCTTT.